Given below is one T cell receptor beta chain in context. Its cognate antigen is unknown. Per germline, CDR1 MDHEN and CDR2 SYDVKM. The CDR3 loop spans 16 amino acids. Between the trimmed V and J ends, which lost 5 bases and 3 bases, there was a span of 14 bases. Clones were read by immunoSEQ multiplex PCR, and TCRdb kept only the in-frame ones, dropping some. The repertoire includes fewer than 55,000 clones, almost 95% of them detected once, and roughly 1.4% sits in the top ten. The data belong to a study of cytomegalovirus exposure and HLA in healthy donors. Whole-study findings and limits: Subsequent analysis found a tendency for first-cohort TCR clusters to co-occur within the 95 to 150 validation repertoires.

Sequencing was carried out using PBMCs. J is TRBJ2-6 and V is TRBV28; D unclear. The sequence derives from a man between 18 and 35 years old in good health and CMV-seronegative. The CDR3 region has the DNA TGTGCCAGCAGTCCGGCCAGGATTCTTGGGGCCAACGTCCTGACTTTC. Encoded protein: CASSPARILGANVLTF.